A selection of T cell receptor beta chains follows, all from one sample in a study of breast tumors, draining lymph nodes, adjacent tissues. TCRdb processed the multiplex PCR reads anew with MiXCR; each CDR3 protein has one entry. Here the sample spans about 140,000 distinct CDR3 sequences, approximately 30% being singletons. Input material: axillary lymph node tissue. Every receptor here comes from a female donor with breast cancer. Some clones in this sample may be carry-over from other donors' samples. Both conserved end residues are part of each CDR3. D genes are given only for firm matches. Size is omitted from some rows. Given values are once, few, many or a class for expanded clones.

TRBJ1-2 | many | TRBV30 | NA | CAWSLSTDYGYTF | TGTGCCTGGAGTTTATCTACGGACTATGGCTACACCTTC
TRBJ1-2 | NA | TRBV28 | NA | CAPPRNLYGYTF | TGTGCCCCCCCCCGAAACCTCTATGGCTACACCTTC
TRBJ2-4 | many | TRBV6-5 | NA | CASGTLRGHQYF | TGTGCCAGCGGGACCCTACGGGGCCATCAGTACTTC
TRBJ1-2 | many | TRBV7-2 | TRBD1 | CASSLVPGLTGGDGYTF | TGTGCCAGCAGCTTAGTCCCCGGTTTGACAGGGGGCGATGGCTACACCTTC
TRBJ1-6 | many | TRBV30 | NA | CALGRKSTSPLHF | TGTGCCCTAGGTAGGAAATCCACCTCACCCCTCCACTTT
TRBJ1-1 | NA | TRBV4-3 | NA | CASSQELGENTEAFF | TGCGCCAGCAGCCAAGAACTCGGGGAGAACACTGAAGCTTTCTTT
TRBJ2-4 | few | TRBV6-1 | TRBD1 | CASRDSPAKNIQYF | TGTGCCAGTCGGGACAGCCCTGCCAAAAACATTCAGTACTTC
TRBJ1-1 | few | TRBV20-1 | NA | CSARWTVNTEAFF | TGCAGTGCTAGATGGACAGTGAACACTGAAGCTTTCTTT
TRBJ1-3 | many | TRBV12-3/TRBV12-4 | NA | CASSLGGGRRNTIYF | TGTGCCAGCAGCCTCGGGGGTGGGCGGAGAAACACCATATATTTT
TRBJ1-2 | many | TRBV3-1 | NA | CASSQGLSNYGYTF | TGTGCCAGCAGCCAGGGTTTGTCTAACTATGGCTACACCTTC
TRBJ1-2 | NA | TRBV7-2 | TRBD1 | CASSLTSGQGGGYTF | TGTGCCAGCAGCTTAACGTCTGGGCAGGGGGGCGGCTACACCTTC
TRBJ2-5 | NA | TRBV7-6 | TRBD1 | CASSLRGTGETQYF | TGTGCCAGCAGCTTAAGGGGGACAGGAGAGACCCAGTACTTC
TRBJ2-6 | many | TRBV6-6 | TRBD1 | CASGTVNSGANVLTF | TGTGCCAGCGGGACAGTTAACTCTGGGGCCAACGTCCTGACTTTC
TRBJ1-1 | many | TRBV20-1 | NA | CSASLVGAEAFF | TGCAGTGCTAGTTTGGTGGGAGCCGAAGCTTTCTTT
TRBJ1-4 | many | TRBV19 | NA | CASNSEKLFF | TGTGCCAGTAACTCTGAAAAACTGTTTTTT